This TCR beta chain was identified during a study of blood T cells in healthy people across ages. For the study at large: The capture of about one barcoded beta molecule per two T cells was achieved by template switching.

Isolated PBMCs totaled at least 6 million in each sample. Together with a sample-barcoded 5' primer, a J-beta primer mix was included in a second PCR lasting about 7 to 12 cycles. Every molecule of cDNA carried a tag from a template-switch adaptor with 12 random nucleotides. Every sample produced at least 2.5 million CDR3-containing paired-end reads. TCRdb re-analysed the 5' RACE reads in MiXCR, keeping a single row per CDR3 protein. The sample contains 1.5 million to 2 million distinct CDR3 sequences, approximately 30% of which appear only once. V shed 4 bases and J 0 bases; nucleotides not matched to a gene: 2. Germline CDR1 reads KGHDR; CDR2 reads SFDVKD. The length of the CDR3 is 16 residues.

This chain joins TRBV24-1 and TRBJ2-1, with 10 nucleotides matching TRBD2. The TCR was taken from a woman aged 25-40 years in good health. Material for sequencing was blood. The CDR3: CATSDSGGASYNEQFF. Here the CDR3 DNA reads TGTGCCACCAGTGACAGCGGGGGGGCCTCCTACAATGAGCAGTTCTTC.